This T cell receptor delta chain was recorded in a study of Vδ1+ human thymocytes (dated by TCRdb to between 2018 and 2020). Some background on the complete study: As a data resource, the study described the mRNA-level TRG and TRD CDR3 repertoires found in highly purified Vdelta1+ thymocytes taken from young children. Earlier work had validated the multiplex-based CDR3 amplicon strategy against 5'RACE-based methods for generating CDR3 amplicons. Results the study describes overall, beyond this receptor: Many TRG clonotypes were found to be shared between donors (up to roughly 6.9x10^3), whereas TRD repertoires were found to be essentially private (max about 120 shared). About 20% of thymic TRD sequences were found to be Vdelta2 (and few were Vdelta3) despite high sort purity, in contrast to peripheral blood Vdelta1+ controls. Because no clustering by age or sex was seen, donors were not stratified by age or sex in the analyses. Unlike the oligoclonal repertoires in peripheral blood, the thymic TRG and TRD repertoires appeared highly polyclonal, with Gaussian CDR3 length distributions. The authors advised highly purified populations and single-cell validation, since unexpected Vdelta2 sequences could cause misinterpretation of bulk repertoire data.

The germline V gene specifies TSWWSYY as CDR1 and QGS as CDR2. The germline V and J ends show losses of 0 bases and 0 bases respectively, and no gene match explains 20 bases of the junction. The CDR3 goes from the cysteine to the phenylalanine over 22 residues. Only the CDR3 DNA stays, 66 bases, in frame from base 1. Thymic samples were depleted of alphabeta T cells, then CD3+ TCRVdelta1+ TCRVdelta2- thymocytes were FACS-sorted. The purity of the sorted Vdelta1+ thymocytes was between roughly 98% and 99.6%. Thymic specimens came from 8 paediatric patients undergoing corrective cardiac surgery, aged from roughly 5 days to 16 months. The thymic tissue was dispersed, and mononuclear cells were isolated using a Histopaque-1077 density gradient. The staining antibodies were anti-TCRVdelta1 clone TS8.2, anti-TCRVdelta2 clone B6, anti-CD3 clone HIT3a and anti-TCRalphabeta clone IP26. About this clone itself: It lacks a known antigen. The record has no base qualities; no much larger clone is one base away.

RNA extraction was performed with the RNeasy mini kit, and reverse transcription was done with Superscript III. To generate the CDR3 amplicons, a multiplex PCR was run using pooled V-gene forward primers together with a constant-region reverse primer that carried Illumina adaptor overhangs. Amplicons were gel-purified, then indexed with Nextera index primers over around 8 extra PCR cycles and purified with AMPure XP beads. Libraries were sequenced on an Illumina MiSeq with paired-end 250 bp reads, dual indexing and about 20% PhiX spike-in. The authors' analysis ran thus. FastQC was used to quality check the reads, while ea-utils fastq-join merged the TRG read pairs. Annotation of sequences was performed with IMGT/HighV-QUEST, only productive sequences with unambiguous V-gene assignment were retained, and clonotypes were defined by identical CDR3 sequence. For downstream analysis, the tools were VDJtools 1.1.1, tcR 2.2.3, Treemap and vegan Shannon diversity in R 3.4.4. TCRdb reanalyzed the public reads with the CATT caller, and identical DNA sequences were merged afterwards. TCRdb's processing, not the authors', yielded these V and J calls. The sample table records tens of thousands of delta-chain clones; approximately 15% of these occur just once. The leading ten clones occupy under 0.5% of the sample.

Sequencing was performed on Vdelta1+ gamma-delta thymocytes from the thymus. Explained via the paper, the cell subset or site label denotes: FACS-sorted CD3+ TCRalphabeta- TCRVdelta1+ TCRVdelta2- thymocytes. The chain was built from TRDV1 and TRDJ1; TRDD3 lines up with 9 middle nucleotides. The source of this sequence is a girl under three years old who had congenital heart surgery. Here the CDR3 is given as CALGELERGSGGYPMYTDKLIF. Here is the DNA: TGTGCTCTTGGGGAACTAGAACGCGGATCAGGGGGATACCCTATGTACACCGATAAACTCATCTTT.